This T cell receptor (beta chain) was captured in a study of glioma-infiltrating T cells after dendritic cell vaccination. Study details: Patients had newly diagnosed or recurrent glioblastoma and received dendritic cell vaccines.

TCRdb's copy holds only in-frame clones and misses some; the assay was immunoSEQ multiplex PCR. In the table there are about 38,000 clones, roughly 79% of which are singletons. This clone was counted between two and nine times. The CDR3 consists of 17 residues. Germline CDR1 reads SGHTA; CDR2 reads FQGNSA. V dropped 4 bases and J dropped 7 bases, with 22 bases sitting between them. Sequencing was performed on blood, taken before dendritic cell vaccination. This receptor was identified in a human donor with glioblastoma. This chain links TRBV7-2 with TRBJ2-2; maybe TRBD1 (5 bases). This CDR3 reads CASSSTRIRWGSGELFF. The DNA for the CDR3 is TGTGCCAGCAGCTCAACGCGGATCCGATGGGGCAGCGGGGAGCTGTTTTTT.